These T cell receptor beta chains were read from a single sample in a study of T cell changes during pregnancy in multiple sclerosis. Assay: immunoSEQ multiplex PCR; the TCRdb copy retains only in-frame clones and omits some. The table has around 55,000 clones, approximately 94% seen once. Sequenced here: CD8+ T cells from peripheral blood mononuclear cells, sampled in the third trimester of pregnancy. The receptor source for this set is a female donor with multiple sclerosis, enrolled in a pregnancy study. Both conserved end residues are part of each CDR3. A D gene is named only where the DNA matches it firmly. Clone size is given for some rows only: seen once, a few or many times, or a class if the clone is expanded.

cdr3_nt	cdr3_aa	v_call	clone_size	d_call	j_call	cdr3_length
TGTGCCAGCAGTCAAGGACTAGCGGGGAATGAGCAGTTCTTC	CASSQGLAGNEQFF	TRBV6-5	-	TRBD2	TRBJ2-1	14
TGCAGCGTTGTGATTAGCGGGAGGGACAATGAGCAGTTCTTC	CSVVISGRDNEQFF	TRBV29-1	few	TRBD2	TRBJ2-1	14
TGTGCCAGCAGCATCAGCTCCTACGAGCAGTACTTC	CASSISSYEQYF	TRBV13	once	-	TRBJ2-7	12
TGTGCCAGCAGTGAAGGTCCAGGGTCGAACTATGGCTACACCTTC	CASSEGPGSNYGYTF	TRBV2	-	-	TRBJ1-2	15
TGTGCCAGCAGTGATTCTCACCGAGAGAACACTGAAGCTTTCTTT	CASSDSHRENTEAFF	TRBV6-4	-	-	TRBJ1-1	15
TGTGCCAGTCGACAGGGGGCTGGCGAGCAGTACTTC	CASRQGAGEQYF	TRBV19	-	TRBD1	TRBJ2-7	12
TGCGCCAGCAGACTGTTCGGAGGCGGGGCCTACGAGCAGTACTTC	CASRLFGGGAYEQYF	TRBV5-1	-	-	TRBJ2-7	15
TGCGCCAGCAGCCAAGCAGGGGGCGTAGGGATATACGAAAAACTGTTTTTT	CASSQAGGVGIYEKLFF	TRBV4-1	once	TRBD1	TRBJ1-4	17
TGTGCCAGCAGTTTTAGGGACAGGGAAATCTACGAGCAGTACTTC	CASSFRDREIYEQYF	TRBV28	-	TRBD1	TRBJ2-7	15
TGTGCCAGCAGTGACCCTAGCGGGAGCCTGTCCTACGAGCAGTACTTC	CASSDPSGSLSYEQYF	TRBV6-1	once	TRBD2	TRBJ2-7	16
TGTGCCAGCAGCCACGGGACAGGGGTGGTTTATGGCTATGGCTACACCTTC	CASSHGTGVVYGYGYTF	TRBV7-9	-	TRBD1	TRBJ1-2	17
TGCGCCAGCAGCCAAGTCCAGGATCCCTTCTATGGCTACACCTTC	CASSQVQDPFYGYTF	TRBV4-3	-	-	TRBJ1-2	15
TGTGCCAGCAGTCTCGGACAGGGAGGGACTGAAGCTTTCTTT	CASSLGQGGTEAFF	TRBV6-1	-	TRBD1	TRBJ1-1	14
TGTGCCAGTAGTATAGAGTATGCGGGATTCAACAATCAGCCCCAGCATTTT	CASSIEYAGFNNQPQHF	TRBV19	-	-	TRBJ1-5	17
TGTGCCAGAAGCTTGGCCCCGGAGGGCAGCGAGCAGTACTTC	CARSLAPEGSEQYF	TRBV5-3	-	-	TRBJ2-7	14
TGTGCCAGCAGTGGATTCGGGGCCCACTACAGGGTGTCTGGAAACACCATATATTTT	CASSGFGAHYRVSGNTIYF	TRBV2	-	-	TRBJ1-3	19
TGTGCCAGCAGTTACTCACAGGGGAGTAACTATGGCTACACCTTC	CASSYSQGSNYGYTF	TRBV6-5	-	TRBD1	TRBJ1-2	15
TGTGCCAGCAGCCTTAATCGACTAGCAACCGGGGAGCTGTTTTTT	CASSLNRLATGELFF	TRBV13	-	TRBD2	TRBJ2-2	15
TGTGCCAGCAGTGGAGGGCAGCACGAGCAGTACTTC	CASSGGQHEQYF	TRBV2	-	-	TRBJ2-7	12
TGTGCCAGCAGCTTAGGACTTAGCACAGATACGCAGTATTTT	CASSLGLSTDTQYF	TRBV7-3	-	-	TRBJ2-3	14
TGTGCCAGCAATGTGGAGCGGGGGTTCAATGAGCAGTTCTTC	CASNVERGFNEQFF	TRBV27	once	TRBD2	TRBJ2-1	14
TGTGCCTGGAGTTCAAGCAGCGGGAGGGCCGGGCAGGAGACCCAGTACTTC	CAWSSSSGRAGQETQYF	TRBV30	-	TRBD2	TRBJ2-5	17
TGTGCCAGCAGCGTAGACCAGGGGGCAAGGAATGAAAAACTGTTTTTT	CASSVDQGARNEKLFF	TRBV9	-	TRBD1	TRBJ1-4	16
TGCGCCAGCAGCCAAGATCGTAGCGGGAGTTCCTACGAGCAGTACTTC	CASSQDRSGSSYEQYF	TRBV4-1	-	TRBD2	TRBJ2-7	16
TGTGCCAGCAGTGAAATTCCGGGAGGAGGAGATACGCAGTATTTT	CASSEIPGGGDTQYF	TRBV6-1	-	TRBD2	TRBJ2-3	15
TGTGCCAGCAGCCCGCGACAGGGGTACGAGCAGTACTTC	CASSPRQGYEQYF	TRBV13	-	TRBD1	TRBJ2-7	13
TGTGCCAGCAGCGTAGGGGACAGGGGGCTTGGCTACACCTTC	CASSVGDRGLGYTF	TRBV9	-	TRBD1	TRBJ1-2	14
TGTGCCATCAGTGAGTCGGGGAGGGAGCAGTACTTC	CAISESGREQYF	TRBV10-3	-	-	TRBJ2-7	12
TGTGCCAGCAGCTTGTTACGGGAGCAGTACTTC	CASSLLREQYF	TRBV5-6	-	-	TRBJ2-7	11
TGTGCCAGCAGTTACTCCGGACAGGGTGGCGAGCAGTACTTC	CASSYSGQGGEQYF	TRBV6-5	-	TRBD1	TRBJ2-7	14
TGTGCCAGCAGCAACGACTACCCGCACTATGGCTACACCTTC	CASSNDYPHYGYTF	TRBV21-1	-	-	TRBJ1-2	14
TGTGCCAGCAGATACCCAGGGGGCGGGAGCACTGAAGCTTTCTTT	CASRYPGGGSTEAFF	TRBV6-5	-	TRBD1	TRBJ1-1	15
TGTGCCAGCACCCTAATGGGGTCGGGGAATGAGCAGTTCTTC	CASTLMGSGNEQFF	TRBV6-6	-	-	TRBJ2-1	14
TGTGCCAGCAGCGTAGGGGGGGGCGGTTCTACTGAAGCTTTCTTT	CASSVGGGGSTEAFF	TRBV9	-	-	TRBJ1-1	15
TGCAGCGCTAACACGGGACAGGGATCGGATGAAAAACTGTTTTTT	CSANTGQGSDEKLFF	TRBV29-1	-	TRBD1	TRBJ1-4	15
TGTGCCAGCAGCTCATACAGGGGCACTGAAGCTTTCTTT	CASSSYRGTEAFF	TRBV7-3	-	TRBD1	TRBJ1-1	13
TGCGCCAGCAGCAAGGGCGGGGCGGACTACGAGCAGTACTTC	CASSKGGADYEQYF	TRBV4-1	-	-	TRBJ2-7	14
TGCGCCAGCAGCTTACGACTAGCGGGGGCGTACGAGCAGTACTTC	CASSLRLAGAYEQYF	TRBV5-1	-	TRBD2	TRBJ2-7	15
TGCAGCACAGACAAGAGAAAAGAGACCCAGTACTTC	CSTDKRKETQYF	TRBV29-1	-	-	TRBJ2-5	12
TGTGCCAGCAGTTACTCATTGGGACAGTTAGAAGCTTTCTTT	CASSYSLGQLEAFF	TRBV6-5	-	TRBD1	TRBJ1-1	14
TGTGCCAGCAGCCCCGACAGGGTCGGTACTGAAGCTTTCTTT	CASSPDRVGTEAFF	TRBV6-1	-	TRBD1	TRBJ1-1	14
TGTGCCAGCAGCGCCGGGGAATTCACCTACGAGCAGTACTTC	CASSAGEFTYEQYF	TRBV11-1	-	-	TRBJ2-7	14
TGCAGCGTTGAAGATGAGTCTCCGGGACACTTCACTAACTATGGCTACACCTTC	CSVEDESPGHFTNYGYTF	TRBV29-1	once	-	TRBJ1-2	18
TGCGCCAGCAGCTTCGGAACTAGCGGTTACGAGCAGTACTTC	CASSFGTSGYEQYF	TRBV5-1	-	TRBD2	TRBJ2-7	14
TGCGCCAGCAGCGTATTAGCGGGAGGGCCCTACAATGAGCAGTTCTTC	CASSVLAGGPYNEQFF	TRBV5-1	-	TRBD2	TRBJ2-1	16
TGCGCCAGCAGAACAGGGTGGGAGCAAGAGACCCAGTACTTC	CASRTGWEQETQYF	TRBV5-1	-	-	TRBJ2-5	14
TGTGCCAGCAGCGGTAGCGGGAGTCACTACGAGCAGTACTTC	CASSGSGSHYEQYF	TRBV7-2	few	TRBD2	TRBJ2-7	14
TGCGCCAGCAGCCAATCCCAGGGAACTGGAAACACCATATATTTT	CASSQSQGTGNTIYF	TRBV4-1	-	-	TRBJ1-3	15
TGTGCCAGCAGCCAAGATAGCTCTAGCGGGAGAGTGGGCGGGGAGCTGTTTTTT	CASSQDSSSGRVGGELFF	TRBV4-2	-	TRBD2	TRBJ2-2	18